This is a list of T cell receptor beta chains from one sample in a study of T-cell memory formation after mild COVID-19. TCRdb passed the 5' RACE reads through MiXCR, listing each CDR3 protein once. The repertoire holds about 210,000 distinct CDR3 sequences, with roughly a tenth as singletons. The sequenced sample was PBMCs or a T cell subset sorted from them (not recorded which). Every receptor here comes from a man between 18 and 29 years old who had mild COVID-19 (a few samples of this study predate the infection). Cell type and time point are not known. Each CDR3 is given with its conserved first and last residue. The D gene is left open where the match is weak. Clone size is shown for a subset of rows, as once, few, many or a class of expanded clone.

few TRBJ1-5 TRBV4-2 - TGTGCCAGCAGCCAAGGGCCGGAGAATCAGCCCCAGCATTTT CASSQGPENQPQHF
- TRBJ2-1 TRBV2 TRBD2 TGTGCCAGCAGCCCCGAGGGACTAGCGGGGGGTGAGCAGTTCTTC CASSPEGLAGGEQFF
- TRBJ1-1 TRBV6-1 - TGTGCCAGCATGGTTGGGTCGTCGGGGAACACTGAAGCTTTCTTT CASMVGSSGNTEAFF
- TRBJ2-2 TRBV7-2 - TGTGCCAGCAGCCCTAGTGGTGGGGGCCCCGGGGAGCTGTTTTTT CASSPSGGGPGELFF
- TRBJ1-1 TRBV6-5 - TGTGCCAGCAGCCTTCGGGGACCTGAAGCTTTCTTT CASSLRGPEAFF
- TRBJ1-1 TRBV7-9 - TGTGCCAGCAGCTCCCCGAGGGGAGGGTTGGACACTGAAGCTTTCTTT CASSSPRGGLDTEAFF
few TRBJ2-1 TRBV2 - TGTGCCAGCGCGGGAAGCTCCTACAATGAGCAGTTCTTC CASAGSSYNEQFF
many TRBJ1-1 TRBV30 - TGTGCCTGGAGTTCTGTGACACCCGGCACTGAAGCTTTCTTT CAWSSVTPGTEAFF
- TRBJ1-1 TRBV6-6 - TGTGCCAGCAGTTACGTGAGTTCCACTGAAGCTTTCTTT CASSYVSSTEAFF
few TRBJ2-5 TRBV6-1 - TGTGCCAGCAGTGAAGGGGGAGCACGATTCGGGGAGACCCAGTACTTC CASSEGGARFGETQYF
few TRBJ2-5 TRBV2 TRBD1 TGTGCCAGCAGTGAAGCAAGAGGGGGCTGGGAGACCCAGTACTTC CASSEARGGWETQYF
few TRBJ1-4 TRBV5-1 TRBD1 TGCGCCAGCAGCACGTCCGGGACAGGGGGTGAAAAACTGTTTTTT CASSTSGTGGEKLFF
few TRBJ2-1 TRBV24-1 TRBD2 TGTGCCACCAGTGATCCATGGACTAGCGGGCCTGAGCAGTTCTTC CATSDPWTSGPEQFF
few TRBJ2-3 TRBV6-5 TRBD2 TGTGCCAGCAAGGCTAGCGGGGGAACAGATACGCAGTATTTT CASKASGGTDTQYF
few TRBJ2-1 TRBV11-1 TRBD2 TGTGCCAGCAGCTTACTAGCGGGGGGGAATGAGCAGTTCTTC CASSLLAGGNEQFF
many TRBJ1-1 TRBV7-2 - TGTGCCAGCAGCGCCCTCAGGAACACTGAAGCTTTCTTT CASSALRNTEAFF
few TRBJ2-5 TRBV7-2 - TGTGCCAGCAGCCCTACCGGGACCGGGACATCCCAGTACTTC CASSPTGTGTSQYF
- TRBJ2-2 TRBV6-6 - TGTGCCAGCAGGGGGTTTAACACCGGGGAGCTGTTTTTT CASRGFNTGELFF
- TRBJ1-2 TRBV15 - TGTGCCACCAGCAGGGGAGACCTTGGCTACACCTTC CATSRGDLGYTF
few TRBJ1-2 TRBV24-1 - TGTGCCACCCCACGGTCGAAGTATGGCTACACCTTC CATPRSKYGYTF
few TRBJ2-6 TRBV7-2 - TGTGCCAGCAGCTCCTATAGCCTCGGGGCCAACGTCCTGACTTTC CASSSYSLGANVLTF
few TRBJ2-3 TRBV27 TRBD2 TGTGCCAGCAGTAGAAAGGGCCTCGGGACTAGCGGCAGCACAGATACGCAGTATTTT CASSRKGLGTSGSTDTQYF
- TRBJ1-4 TRBV5-4 - TGTGCCAGCAGCTTCAAATCAACTAATGAAAAACTGTTTTTT CASSFKSTNEKLFF
few TRBJ2-7 TRBV7-8 - TGTGCCAGCACCCCCCAGACCTTCCCATCCTTCTACGAGCAGTACTTC CASTPQTFPSFYEQYF
- TRBJ2-3 TRBV24-1 TRBD2 TGTGCCACCAGTGATACCGGGACTACCACAGATACGCAGTATTTT CATSDTGTTTDTQYF
- TRBJ2-3 TRBV6-2/TRBV6-3 TRBD2 TGTGCCAGCAGTAAACTAGCGGGGGGCTCGGATACGCAGTATTTT CASSKLAGGSDTQYF
many TRBJ1-1 TRBV4-3 TRBD1 TGCGCCAGCAGCCGACGGACAGGGAGAGGCACTGAAGCTTTCTTT CASSRRTGRGTEAFF
- TRBJ2-1 TRBV7-2 - TGTGCCAGCAGCTTAGCAAGTGACAATGAGCAGTTCTTC CASSLASDNEQFF
few TRBJ1-1 TRBV20-1 - TGCAGTGCTAGAGATCTCCAGCGTGAAGCTTTCTTT CSARDLQREAFF
few TRBJ2-3 TRBV27 - TGTGCCAGCAGTTCCACAGCCCCAGGACACTCCACAGATACGCAGTATTTT CASSSTAPGHSTDTQYF
- TRBJ2-7 TRBV5-1 - TGCGCCAGCAGCTTGGCCGAGGGCGGGTACGAGCAGTACTTC CASSLAEGGYEQYF
- TRBJ1-2 TRBV30 - TGTGCCTGGAGTAGGGTTCATGGCTACACCTTC CAWSRVHGYTF
- TRBJ1-4 TRBV7-9 TRBD1 TGTGCCAGCAGCGCTCCGTCCAGGGGGCGTGAAACTAATGAAAAACTGTTTTTT CASSAPSRGRETNEKLFF
- TRBJ1-5 TRBV5-4 - TGTGCCAGCAGCAACTACGGAGGGGGTCAGCCCCAGCATTTT CASSNYGGGQPQHF
- TRBJ2-7 TRBV5-1 - TGCGCCAGCAGCTTGGGGACCGCGGGTGGCGAGCAGTACTTC CASSLGTAGGEQYF
many TRBJ2-5 TRBV5-1 - TGCGCCAGCAGCGGCGGAGGGCGAGGAGAGACCCAGTACTTC CASSGGGRGETQYF
few TRBJ1-5 TRBV5-1 - TGCGCCAGCAGCTTGGGAAGGGCAACCAATCAGCCCCAGCATTTT CASSLGRATNQPQHF
once TRBJ1-2 TRBV6-1 - TGTGCCAGCAGTGAATCGCGCTATGGCTACACCTTC CASSESRYGYTF
few TRBJ2-1 TRBV5-1 - TGCGCCAGCAGCGACACCCCGGCTAGCTCCTACAATGAGCAGTTCTTC CASSDTPASSYNEQFF
- TRBJ1-5 TRBV19 - TGTGCCAGTAGTTCAGACGGGGAACATCAGCCCCAGCATTTT CASSSDGEHQPQHF